Described below is a single T cell receptor beta chain sequence and its context. Its antigen remains unidentified. No quality values exist for individual bases; no much larger clone is one base distant. The sample comes from a study of cytomegalovirus exposure and HLA in healthy donors (dated by TCRdb to 2017 to 2019). Broadly, across the study: In an earlier analysis of several hundred of the donors, 276 Gb of sequence data and 95 million to 130 million unique TCR beta sequences from some 170 million T cells were reported. An early release covering 500 to 750 HLA-typed donors comprised roughly 300 gigabases of sequencing data and around 85 million unique TCR sequences. Of the approximately 370 genotyped donors, 80% to 90% were placed in the genetic ancestry cluster associated with self-reported Caucasian donors. The study was designed to test whether signatures of past pathogen exposure could be identified by cataloging public T cell receptors. The study profiled the T cell repertoires of some 610 subjects by immunosequencing and related them to cytomegalovirus serostatus. In addition to the first cohort of 666 subjects, a separate validation cohort of over 90 different subjects was used. High-throughput TCR immunosequencing, statistical association of individual TCRs with disease status, and machine learning were combined to predict cytomegalovirus infection status. To study patterns of TCR occurrence, a later analysis re-analyzed previously published TCR beta repertoires from several hundred donors and added high-resolution HLA genotyping. Rather than drawing on any new phenotypic data, the later analysis identified candidate immune exposures from TCR beta sequences and the way those sequences occurred across donors. An earlier analysis of a few hundred of the donors applied high-throughput TCR beta sequencing to assess whether each TCR beta V gene segment acted as functional or pseudogenic. Donor age, sex, ethnicity and CMV serostatus were compiled alongside the repertoire data. A later genetic analysis took genome-wide SNP genotypes for 398 of the 666 donors and used that subset as a discovery cohort. All discovery cohort repertoires had been generated on a single sequencing platform. Both class I and class II loci were covered by HLA typing, at four-digit resolution. Typing coverage varied by locus: roughly 620-640 donors for A, B, C, DRB1 and DQB1; more than 500 for DQA1; about 570 for DPA1; under 490 for DPB1. A handful of DR-DQ haplotypes were handled as single units for association and clustering because linkage in the cohort was strong. On average, roughly 250,000 unique TCR beta nucleotide sequences were sequenced per donor among about 400 genotyped donors of the cohort, with roughly 18% of those sequences being non-productive. Study-wide conclusions, independent of this receptor: Because counts were too low, seventeen rarely observed V segments, including chromosome 9 orphons, were excluded from the earlier analysis of several hundred of the donors. An earlier analysis of some 590 of the donors showed that most TCR beta V segments appeared in productive rearrangements either about 87% or about 30% of the time, which broadly matched IMGT annotations. CMV serostatus was the only immune exposure information available for the cohort. Because HLA typing was missing for some donors at each locus, association tests included only the typed subset. A later genetic analysis associated a missense DCLRE1C variant with V-gene and J-gene trimming of TCR beta chains, and an independent cohort replicated the association. The authors suggested that the approach could potentially be generalized to other disease states and immunological phenotypes. Compared with equally common non-associated chains, HLA-associated TCR beta chains in a later analysis were more clonally expanded and had lower generation probabilities. Strong co-occurrence of HLA alleles, especially DR and DQ, made assigning TCR associations to individual alleles difficult. The study listed approximately 150 TCR beta chains as associated with cytomegalovirus. A later analysis found that most CMV-associated TCR beta chains appeared HLA-restricted, with HLA associations seemingly driven largely by CMV exposure. Specific HLA alleles were associated with roughly 17,000 TCR beta sequences at a false discovery rate of 0.05 in a later analysis. The classifier was reported to diagnose cytomegalovirus status with high specificity and sensitivity in both the original and validation cohorts. In a later analysis, TCR association rates were found to vary across HLA loci, with the most associated TCRs seen for DRB1 alleles and the fewest for HLA-C alleles. A later genetic analysis reported fewer N-insertions in productive TCRs among donors in an Asian-associated ancestry cluster than the approximately 700-donor mean. The 87-base-pair reads could not distinguish some IMGT-functional V segments, including TRBV6-2 and TRBV6-3, so those segments were excluded. In vitro tests confirmed that a few of the cytomegalovirus-associated TCR beta chains recognize cytomegalovirus antigens. The sequencing pipeline was judged likely to have produced a cluster of highly shared sequence variants as a technical artifact. A further reported finding was that TCR beta sequences accurately predicted the HLA-A and HLA-B alleles for most subjects in the first cohort. Linkage disequilibrium might explain the correlated functional status among segregating V segments, but an unknown experimental factor could not be excluded. Presence/absence analyses assumed roughly uniform sequencing depth across donors, an assumption that may not hold. A later analysis reported that several top co-occurrence clusters appeared linked to parvovirus B19, influenza, CMV and Epstein-Barr virus. This cohort had only TCR beta chains sequenced, and the lack of alpha or paired-chain data limited which features could be detected. While some public TCRs were present in many individuals, most TCR sequences turned up only very rarely across donors.

Library method: the immunoSEQ multiplex PCR assay. The multiplex PCR relied on a mix of 60 forward primers for TCR Vbeta segments and 13 reverse primers for TCR Jbeta segments. The CDR3 region of rearranged TCR beta genes was amplified from genomic DNA with a multiplex PCR assay. Amplified TCR beta libraries were sequenced as 87-base-pair reads on the Illumina HiSeq System. As for the original processing: In a later analysis, roughly 80 million unique TCR beta chains were counted across the approximately 640 repertoires, and around 10 million of these chains were shared by at least two donors. Raw reads were error-corrected and collapsed into unique sequences by a nearest-neighbor algorithm in which closely related sequences were merged to remove PCR and sequencing errors. Alignment of CDR3 sequences to IMGT reference sequences was used to assign V, D and J gene segments. For a sequence to be retained, at least a six-nucleotide match to both a V gene segment and a J gene segment was required. Rearrangements were classified as productive when the CDR3 lacked stop codons and remained in frame with V and J, and all other rearrangements were classified as non-productive. CDR3 was defined by IMGT convention, running from the second conserved V-encoded cysteine to the conserved J-encoded phenylalanine. The earlier analysis of roughly 590 of the donors excluded sequences that lacked an unambiguous match to a single V gene segment. An earlier analysis of 587 of the donors called V segments functional above 56.7% productive rearrangements and segregating when the between-donor standard deviation exceeded 5%. A statistical classification framework was built for diagnosing cytomegalovirus status from the catalog of TCR beta chain sequences. A later analysis assigned V and J genes by comparing TCR nucleotide sequences with IMGT/GENE-DB human TR gene sequences. Using the TCRdist pipeline, a later analysis assigned CDR3 sequences along with most-parsimonious VDJ recombination scenarios. In a later analysis, every TCR beta chain was defined by the combination of its CDR3 amino acid sequence and its V-gene family, and reads without a unique V-gene family were dropped. As a way to deal with suspected cross-contamination and a sequencing artifact, a later analysis dropped roughly 620 nucleotide sequences that were highly shared and had low generation probability. In a later analysis, a clonal expansion index was calculated for each public chain from normalized within-repertoire ranks of inferred template counts. In a later analysis, generation probabilities were computed with a VDJ recombination model fitted to out-of-frame rearrangements, and the resulting probabilities were checked against IGoR. In a later analysis, hypergeometric tests were used to score TCR-TCR, TCR-HLA and TCR-CMV co-occurrence, with a repertoire-size bias correction applied to TCR pairs. In a later analysis, false discovery rates were estimated by permuting HLA or CMV assignments 20 times. In a later analysis, co-occurring TCRs were grouped using DBSCAN, with TCRdist sequence similarity added in when clustering inside HLA-allele-positive subsets. Co-occurrence clustering excluded repertoires with fewer than 30,000 or more than 120,000 public chains, plus five with anomalous nucleotide sharing. The source is immuneACCESS, and TCRdb retained only in-frame sequences with V and J called. Part of the clones is not carried over; for the studies checked, unresolved V genes explain less than half of this, and the remainder is unexplained. D and trimming come from the DNA, and the V and J calls and clone size come from that table. Within this sample are roughly 140,000 clones, with around 86% of them counted one time only. Of the sample, around 1.3% falls within the top ten clones.

In total, roughly 670 healthy bone marrow donors made up the cohort. All cohort members were sampled while nominally healthy, although unrecorded immune exposures were likely present. The donor tested CMV seronegative, placing the donor among the approximately 360 seronegative members of the cohort. Each donor provided a peripheral blood sample, and peripheral blood mononuclear cells were used for TCR beta sequencing. Genomic DNA was extracted from the blood cell samples with the Qiagen DNeasy Blood Extraction Kit. From the germline V gene, CDR1 is SGDLS and CDR2 is YYNGEE. V is reduced by 3 bases and J by 5 bases, leaving a spacing of 11 bases between them. Including the terminal cysteine and phenylalanine, the CDR3 comprises 14 residues. The only DNA kept is the CDR3, 42 bases in frame from the first base.

The material sequenced was PBMCs. The chain is made from TRBV9 and TRBJ1-4, with the D gene not confidently named. This TCR was sampled from a female donor in good health and CMV-seronegative. The CDR3 reads CASSGRTGNEKLFF. The DNA sequence is TGTGCCAGCAGCGGGCGGACTGGGAATGAAAAACTGTTTTTT.